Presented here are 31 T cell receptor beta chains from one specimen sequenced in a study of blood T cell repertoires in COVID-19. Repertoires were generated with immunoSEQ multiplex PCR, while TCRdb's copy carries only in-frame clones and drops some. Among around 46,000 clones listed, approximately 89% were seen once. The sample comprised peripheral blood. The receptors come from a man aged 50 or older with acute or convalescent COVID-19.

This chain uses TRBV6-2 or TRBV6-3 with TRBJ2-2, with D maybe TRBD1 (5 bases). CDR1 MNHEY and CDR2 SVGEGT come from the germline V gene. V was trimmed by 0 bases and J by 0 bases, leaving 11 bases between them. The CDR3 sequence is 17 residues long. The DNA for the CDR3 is TGTGCCAGCAGTTACTCGATAAACAGGCCGAACACCGGGGAGCTGTTTTTT. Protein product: CASSYSINRPNTGELFF.

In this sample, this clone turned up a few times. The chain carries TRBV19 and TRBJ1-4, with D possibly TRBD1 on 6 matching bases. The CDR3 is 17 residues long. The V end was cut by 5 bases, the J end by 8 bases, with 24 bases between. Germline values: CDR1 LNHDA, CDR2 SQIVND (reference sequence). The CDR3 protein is CASSPIGGGDKTEKLFF. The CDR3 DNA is TGTGCCAGTAGTCCCATAGGGGGAGGGGACAAAACGGAAAAACTGTTTTTT.

As DNA, the CDR3 is TGTGCCAGCTCCCGGGGCAATCAGCCCCAGCATTTT. Its translation is CASSRGNQPQHF. V is TRBV25-1 and J is TRBJ1-5; D is ambiguous. Trimming took off 8 bases at V and 2 bases at J, with 7 bases between the two ends. CDR3 size: 12 residues. The germline V gene has CDR1 MGHDK and CDR2 SYGVNS.

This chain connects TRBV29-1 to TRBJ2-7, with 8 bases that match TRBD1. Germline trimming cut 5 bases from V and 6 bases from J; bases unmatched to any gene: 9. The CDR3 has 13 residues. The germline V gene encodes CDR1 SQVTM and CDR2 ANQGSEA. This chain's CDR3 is CSVRQGFSAEQYF. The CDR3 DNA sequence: TGCAGCGTTCGACAGGGGTTCTCGGCCGAGCAGTACTTC.

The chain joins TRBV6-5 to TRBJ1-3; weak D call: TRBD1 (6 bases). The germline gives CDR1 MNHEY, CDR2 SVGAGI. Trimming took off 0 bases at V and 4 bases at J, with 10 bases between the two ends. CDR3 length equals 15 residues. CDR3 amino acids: CASSYSNREGNTIYF. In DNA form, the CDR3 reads TGTGCCAGCAGTTACTCGAACAGGGAAGGAAACACCATATATTTT.

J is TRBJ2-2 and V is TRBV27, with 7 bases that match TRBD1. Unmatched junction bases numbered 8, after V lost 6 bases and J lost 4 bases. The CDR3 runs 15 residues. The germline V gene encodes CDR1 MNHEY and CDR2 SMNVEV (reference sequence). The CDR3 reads CASSSGQSSTGELFF. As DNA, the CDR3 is TGTGCCAGCAGCTCGGGACAGTCTAGCACCGGGGAGCTGTTTTTT.

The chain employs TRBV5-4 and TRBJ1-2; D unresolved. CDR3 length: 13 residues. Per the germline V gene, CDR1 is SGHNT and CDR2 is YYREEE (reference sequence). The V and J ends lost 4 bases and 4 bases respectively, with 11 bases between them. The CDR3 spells CASSIEAAYGYTF. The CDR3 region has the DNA TGTGCCAGCAGCATCGAGGCAGCCTATGGCTACACCTTC.

The CDR3 coding sequence is TGTGCCAGCTCACCTGGGCAGCTCTCTGGAAACACCATATATTTT. Translated, it gives CASSPGQLSGNTIYF. The rearrangement uses TRBV18 and TRBJ1-3; no firm D call. Trimming shortened V by 3 bases and J by 0 bases, and 9 bases separated the two germline ends. The germline gives CDR1 KGHSH, CDR2 LQKENI. This CDR3 contains 15 residues.

CDR3 amino acids: CSVHGTVNTEAFF. For the CDR3, the DNA is TGCAGCGTCCACGGGACAGTGAACACTGAAGCTTTCTTT. J is TRBJ1-1 and V is TRBV29-1; 7 nucleotides agree with TRBD1. This CDR3 contains 13 residues. The J segment lost 0 bases and the V segment lost 6 bases, leaving 4 bases of the junction unmatched. From germline, CDR1 is SQVTM and CDR2 ANQGSEA.

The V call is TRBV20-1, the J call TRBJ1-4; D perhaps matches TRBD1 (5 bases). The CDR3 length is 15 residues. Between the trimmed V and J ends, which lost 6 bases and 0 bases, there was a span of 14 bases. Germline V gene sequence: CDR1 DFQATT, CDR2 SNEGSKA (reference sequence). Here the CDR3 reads CSASTDRSTNEKLFF. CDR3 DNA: TGCAGTGCGAGTACCGACAGATCAACTAATGAAAAACTGTTTTTT.

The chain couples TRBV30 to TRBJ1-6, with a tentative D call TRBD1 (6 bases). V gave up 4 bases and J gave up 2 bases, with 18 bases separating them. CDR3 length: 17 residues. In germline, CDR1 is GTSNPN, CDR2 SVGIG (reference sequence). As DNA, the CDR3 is TGTGCCTGGAACCCAAGCACAGGGACCACCTATAATTCACCCCTCCACTTT. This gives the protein CAWNPSTGTTYNSPLHF.

CDR3 residues: CASSLGGLAGPSSYNEQFF. The CDR3 DNA follows: TGTGCCAGCAGCTTAGGGGGACTAGCGGGGCCTAGCTCCTACAATGAGCAGTTCTTC. The chain is built from TRBV7-9 and TRBJ2-1; 13 nucleotides line up with TRBD2. Germline-derived CDR1 and CDR2 are SEHNR and FQNEAQ (reference sequence). The CDR3 covers 19 residues. V was clipped by 1 base and J by 0 bases; unmatched bases: 6.

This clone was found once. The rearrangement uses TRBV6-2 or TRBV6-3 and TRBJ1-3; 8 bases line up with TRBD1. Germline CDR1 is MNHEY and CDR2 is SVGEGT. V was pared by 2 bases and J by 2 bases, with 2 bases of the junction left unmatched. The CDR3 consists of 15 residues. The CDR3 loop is CASSYRQGPGNTIYF. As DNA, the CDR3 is TGTGCCAGCAGTTACCGACAGGGGCCTGGAAACACCATATATTTT.

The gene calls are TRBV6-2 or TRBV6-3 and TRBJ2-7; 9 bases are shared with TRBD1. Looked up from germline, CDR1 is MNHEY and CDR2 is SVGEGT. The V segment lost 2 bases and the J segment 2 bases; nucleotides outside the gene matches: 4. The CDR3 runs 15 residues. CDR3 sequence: CASSYRTGVTYEQYF. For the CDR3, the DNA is TGTGCCAGCAGTTACCGGACAGGGGTCACCTACGAGCAGTACTTC.

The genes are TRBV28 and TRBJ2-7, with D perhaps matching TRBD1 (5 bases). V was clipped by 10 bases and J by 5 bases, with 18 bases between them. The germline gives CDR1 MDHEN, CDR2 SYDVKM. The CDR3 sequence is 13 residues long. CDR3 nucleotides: TGTGCCACCCGGCGAGACAGCCTCAACGAGCAGTACTTC. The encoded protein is CATRRDSLNEQYF.

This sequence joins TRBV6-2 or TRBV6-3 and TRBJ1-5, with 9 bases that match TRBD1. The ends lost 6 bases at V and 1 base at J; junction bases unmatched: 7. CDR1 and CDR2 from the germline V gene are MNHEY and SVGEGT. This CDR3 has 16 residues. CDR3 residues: CASSKQGALSNQPQHF. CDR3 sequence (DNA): TGTGCCAGCAGCAAACAGGGGGCTTTGAGCAATCAGCCCCAGCATTTT.

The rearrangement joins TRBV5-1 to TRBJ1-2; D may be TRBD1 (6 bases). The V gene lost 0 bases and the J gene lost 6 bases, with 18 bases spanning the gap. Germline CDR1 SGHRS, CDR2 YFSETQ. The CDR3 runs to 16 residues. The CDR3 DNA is TGCGCCAGCAGCTTGGCCCTCGGGACACCTATTGATGGCTACACCTTC. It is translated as CASSLALGTPIDGYTF.

The chain's CDR3 is CASSSRGLAGEETQYF. CDR3 DNA sequence: TGTGCCAGCAGCTCGAGAGGACTAGCGGGGGAAGAGACCCAGTACTTC. The V gene is TRBV7-6, the J gene TRBJ2-5, with 13 bases aligning to TRBD2. Germline values: CDR1 SGHVS, CDR2 FNYEAQ. The CDR3 covers 16 residues. Trimming removed 4 bases from V and 3 bases from J; junction bases left unmatched: 5.

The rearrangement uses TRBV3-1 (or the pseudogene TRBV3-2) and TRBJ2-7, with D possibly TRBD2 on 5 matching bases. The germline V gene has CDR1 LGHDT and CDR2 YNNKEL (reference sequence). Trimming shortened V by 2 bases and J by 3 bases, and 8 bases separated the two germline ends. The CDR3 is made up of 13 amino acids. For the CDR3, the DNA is TGTGCCAGCAGCCAAAGGAGGCACTACGAGCAGTACTTC. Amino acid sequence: CASSQRRHYEQYF.

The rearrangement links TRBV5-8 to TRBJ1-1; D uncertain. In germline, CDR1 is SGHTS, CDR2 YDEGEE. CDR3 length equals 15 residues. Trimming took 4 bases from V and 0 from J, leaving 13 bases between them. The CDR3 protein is CASSPGVRMNTEAFF. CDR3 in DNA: TGTGCCAGCAGCCCGGGTGTACGCATGAACACTGAAGCTTTCTTT.

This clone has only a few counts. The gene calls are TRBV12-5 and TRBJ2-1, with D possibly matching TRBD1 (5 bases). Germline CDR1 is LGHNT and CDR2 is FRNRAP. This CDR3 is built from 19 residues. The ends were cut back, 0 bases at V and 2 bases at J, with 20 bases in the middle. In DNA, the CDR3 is TGTGCTAGTGGTTTGGTACTGTTCGGTGTGGGGCGGACCTACAATGAGCAGTTCTTC. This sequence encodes CASGLVLFGVGRTYNEQFF.

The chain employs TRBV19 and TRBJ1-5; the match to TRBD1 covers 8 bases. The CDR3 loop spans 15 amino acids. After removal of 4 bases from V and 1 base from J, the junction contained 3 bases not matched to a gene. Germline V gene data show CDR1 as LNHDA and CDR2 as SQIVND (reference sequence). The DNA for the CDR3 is TGTGCCAGTAGTAAACAGGGGGGAAGCAATCAGCCCCAGCATTTT. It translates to CASSKQGGSNQPQHF.

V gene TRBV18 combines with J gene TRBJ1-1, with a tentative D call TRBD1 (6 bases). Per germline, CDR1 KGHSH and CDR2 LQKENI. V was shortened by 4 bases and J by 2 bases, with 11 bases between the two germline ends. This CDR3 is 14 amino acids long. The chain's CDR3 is CASSQDRLNTEAFF. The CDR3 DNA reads TGTGCCAGCTCACAAGACAGGCTCAACACTGAAGCTTTCTTT.

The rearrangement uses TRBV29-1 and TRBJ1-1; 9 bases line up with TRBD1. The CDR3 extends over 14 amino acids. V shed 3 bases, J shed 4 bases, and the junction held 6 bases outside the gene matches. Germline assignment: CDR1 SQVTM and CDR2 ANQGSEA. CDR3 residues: CSVDTGGAGTEAFF. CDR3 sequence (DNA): TGCAGCGTTGATACAGGGGGCGCCGGCACTGAAGCTTTCTTT.

This CDR3 is CASSIIATNEKLFF. The CDR3, as DNA: TGTGCCAGCAGTATTATAGCAACTAATGAAAAACTGTTTTTT. The J gene is TRBJ1-4, the V gene TRBV6-2 or TRBV6-3; no clear D. Germline V gene data show CDR1 as MNHEY and CDR2 as SVGEGT. The CDR3 sequence is 14 residues long. Deletions cut 5 bases from V and 0 bases from J, with 7 bases between.

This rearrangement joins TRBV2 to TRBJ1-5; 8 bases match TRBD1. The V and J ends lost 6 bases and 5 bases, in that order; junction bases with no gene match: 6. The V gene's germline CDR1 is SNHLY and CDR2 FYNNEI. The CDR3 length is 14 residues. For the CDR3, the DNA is TGTGCCAGCAGAGGACAGGGTGACGATCAGCCCCAGCATTTT. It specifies CASRGQGDDQPQHF.

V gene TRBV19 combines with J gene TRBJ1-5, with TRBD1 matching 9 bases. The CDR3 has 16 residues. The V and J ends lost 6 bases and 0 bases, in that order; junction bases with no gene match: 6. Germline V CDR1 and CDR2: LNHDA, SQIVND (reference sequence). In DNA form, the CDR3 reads TGTGCCAGTAGCTGGACAGGGGCTTATAGCAATCAGCCCCAGCATTTT. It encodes CASSWTGAYSNQPQHF.

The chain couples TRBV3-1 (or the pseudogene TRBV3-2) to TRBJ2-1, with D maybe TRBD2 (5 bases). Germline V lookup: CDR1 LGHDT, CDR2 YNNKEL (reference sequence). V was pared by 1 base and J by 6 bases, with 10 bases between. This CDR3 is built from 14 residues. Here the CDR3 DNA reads TGTGCCAGCAGCCAAGCGAGGGCCTCCAATGAGCAGTTCTTC. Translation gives CASSQARASNEQFF.

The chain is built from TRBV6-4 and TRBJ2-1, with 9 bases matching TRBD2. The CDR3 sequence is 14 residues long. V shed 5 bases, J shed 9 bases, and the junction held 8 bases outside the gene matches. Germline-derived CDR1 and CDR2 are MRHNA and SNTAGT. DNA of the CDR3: TGTGCCAGCAGTCCCCAAGGGACTAGCAGTGAGCAGTTCTTC. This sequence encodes CASSPQGTSSEQFF.

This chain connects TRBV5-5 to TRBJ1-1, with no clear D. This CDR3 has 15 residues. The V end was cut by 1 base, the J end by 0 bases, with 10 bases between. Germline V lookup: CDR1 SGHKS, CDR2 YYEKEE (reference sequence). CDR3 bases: TGTGCCAGCAGCTTGATTGGGCTTCTGAACACTGAAGCTTTCTTT. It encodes CASSLIGLLNTEAFF.

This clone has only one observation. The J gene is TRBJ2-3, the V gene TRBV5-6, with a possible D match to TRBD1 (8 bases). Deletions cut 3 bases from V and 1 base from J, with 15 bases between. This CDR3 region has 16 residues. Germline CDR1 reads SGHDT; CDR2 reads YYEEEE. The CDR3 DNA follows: TGTGCCAGCAGCTGGACAGGGAGGGTAGGCACAGATACGCAGTATTTT. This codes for CASSWTGRVGTDTQYF.